One sample yielded the 7 T cell receptor beta chains listed below, sequenced in a study of blood T cell repertoires in COVID-19 (dated by TCRdb to the early 2020s). Library preparation used the immunoSEQ multiplex PCR assay. The table was pulled from immuneACCESS by TCRdb, which kept in-frame rearrangements only. Such tables lose some clones; where checked, under half of the loss comes from unresolved V genes, and the rest has no known cause. The sample table records about 100,000 clones; 91% of these occur just once. In total, the top ten clones hold roughly 6% of the sample. Source material: peripheral blood. The receptors come from a human donor in a cohort sampled during active COVID-19.

The chain carries TRBV10-1 and TRBJ1-4; TRBD1 agrees at 7 bases. The CDR3 consists of 14 residues. Per the germline V gene, CDR1 is WNHNN and CDR2 is SYGVQD (reference sequence). V lost 5 bases and J lost 5; bases outside the gene matches: 5. Here the CDR3 DNA reads TGCGCCAGCAGTCCCGGGACAGTAAATGAAAAACTGTTTTTT. Translated: CASSPGTVNEKLFF.

V usage is TRBV4-3 and J usage is TRBJ2-5, with 12 bases fitting TRBD2. Trimming at V came to 1 base and at J to 4 bases, leaving 10 bases not matched to a gene. CDR1 and CDR2 (germline): LGHNA, YSLEER. The CDR3 has 18 residues. The CDR3: CASSQADLAGGPRETQYF. CDR3 bases: TGCGCCAGCAGCCAAGCAGATCTAGCGGGAGGGCCTAGAGAGACCCAGTACTTC.

The chain links TRBV19 to TRBJ2-1; TRBD1 aligns across 8 bases. V trimming: 5 bases; J trimming: 6 bases; junction bases outside the gene matches: 12. The CDR3 is 16 residues long. CDR1 is LNHDA, CDR2 SQIVND, per germline (reference sequence). The chain's CDR3 is CASSADTGTGVNEQFF. In nucleotides, the CDR3 is TGTGCCAGTAGTGCCGACACCGGGACAGGAGTCAATGAGCAGTTCTTC.

V gene TRBV7-9 combines with J gene TRBJ1-1, with D perhaps TRBD1 (6 bases). From germline, CDR1 is SEHNR and CDR2 FQNEAQ (reference sequence). V was cut by 5 bases and J by 10 bases, with 17 bases left in between. The CDR3 runs 13 residues. CDR3 in DNA: TGTGCCAGCAGCCGTACCAGGGGTGGCGGAGCTTTCTTT. Protein: CASSRTRGGGAFF.

This chain links TRBV5-1 with TRBJ2-2; TRBD2 agrees at 9 bases. The germline gives CDR1 SGHRS, CDR2 YFSETQ. The CDR3 has 18 residues. V trimming: 0 bases; J trimming: 2 bases; junction bases outside the gene matches: 8. The CDR3 DNA is TGCGCCAGCAGCTTGGGAGTTAGCGGGGGCGCAAACACCGGGGAGCTGTTTTTT. Protein sequence: CASSLGVSGGANTGELFF. Based on the CDR3 plus reference TRBV5-1 and TRBJ2-2, the full variable domain is KAGVTQTPRYLIKTRGQQVTLSCSPISGHRSVSWYQQTPGQGLQFLFEYFSETQRNKGNFPGRFSGRQFSNSRSEMNVSTLELGDSALYLCASSLGVSGGANTGELFFGEGSRLTVL.

Here the CDR3 DNA reads TGTGCCAGCAGCTTAGCGGGTCAGGGGGCGTCCTACGAGCAGTACTTC. Protein product: CASSLAGQGASYEQYF. The chain links TRBV7-2 to TRBJ2-7; the match to TRBD1 covers 8 bases. J lost 1 base, V lost 0 bases, and 5 bases had no gene match. CDR1 SGHTA and CDR2 FQGNSA come from the germline V gene. This CDR3 contains 16 residues.

This chain joins TRBV6-2 or TRBV6-3 and TRBJ2-7; D may be TRBD1 (6 bases). Deletions cut 4 bases from V and 3 bases from J, with 13 bases between. Germline V CDR1 and CDR2: MNHEY, SVGEGT. This CDR3 is 14 amino acids long. The CDR3 DNA reads TGTGCCAGCAGTTTTCCCGGGACACTCTACGAGCAGTACTTC. This gives the protein CASSFPGTLYEQYF.